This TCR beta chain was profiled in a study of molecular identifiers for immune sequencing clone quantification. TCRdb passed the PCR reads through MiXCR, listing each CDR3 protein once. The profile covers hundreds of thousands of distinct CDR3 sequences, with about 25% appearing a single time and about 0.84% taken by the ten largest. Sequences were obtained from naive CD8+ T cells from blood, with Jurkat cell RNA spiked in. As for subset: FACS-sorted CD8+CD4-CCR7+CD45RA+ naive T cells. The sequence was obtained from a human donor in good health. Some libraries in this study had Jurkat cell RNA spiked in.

CDR3 in DNA: TGTGCCAGCAGTTACGTTTACAATGAGCAGTTCTTC. Protein sequence: CASSYVYNEQFF. V and J are TRBV6-2 or TRBV6-3 and TRBJ2-1, with no clear D. V shed 2 bases and J shed 4 bases, with 3 bases lying between them. Germline V gives CDR1 MNHEY, CDR2 SVGEGT. This CDR3 has 12 residues.